The clone carrying this T cell receptor (beta chain) was seen only a few times. Germline assignment: CDR1 SQVTM and CDR2 ANQGSEA. The CDR3 runs 14 residues. Trimming took 1 base from V and 3 from J, leaving 11 bases between them. Unique molecular identifiers were incorporated during preparation of the TCRbeta library. TCRdb called the PCR reads again in MiXCR, with one record for every CDR3 protein. The top ten hold about 5% of the sample, which has approximately 390,000 distinct CDR3 sequences, 9.5% to 13% seen once. This entry belongs to a study of T-cell reconstitution after alpha-beta-depleted transplantation in children.

The specimen comprised PBMCs from the stem cell graft donor, sampled from the stem cell graft. The chain is built from TRBV29-1 and TRBJ2-3; TRBD1 is a possible D gene (6 bases). The receptor comes from a human donor who donated a stem cell graft to a child with acute myeloid leukemia. The DNA for the CDR3 is TGCAGCGTTGAAGTTGTCCAGGGGACAGATACGCAGTATTTT. Translated, it gives CSVEVVQGTDTQYF.